The clone carrying this T cell receptor beta chain was picked up a small number of times. Germline V gene data show CDR1 as MNHEY and CDR2 as SVGEGT. Trimming at V came to 7 bases and at J to 9 bases, leaving 5 bases not matched to a gene. The CDR3 covers 14 residues. This record comes from a study of quantifying T cell responses using KT2 cells. About the study: TCR alpha and beta constant-region primers primed reverse transcription of RNA.

The cDNA 3' end received a ligated oligonucleotide with a UMI. The first PCR ran around 4 cycles with an equimolar RC1.1 and RC1.2 beta primer mix. Via MiXCR, TCRdb re-called the UMI-ligation and nested PCR reads, giving one row per CDR3 protein. The sample yields tens of thousands of distinct CDR3 sequences, 9% to 15% seen once. J is TRBJ2-1 and V is TRBV6-2 or TRBV6-3; 14 nucleotides line up with TRBD2. This TCR was sampled from a human donor. The sequencing sample was made of PBMCs spiked with cells of the T cell clone KT2. CDR3 loop: CASNPGLAGGEQFF. Here the CDR3 DNA reads TGTGCCAGCAATCCCGGACTAGCGGGAGGTGAGCAGTTCTTC.